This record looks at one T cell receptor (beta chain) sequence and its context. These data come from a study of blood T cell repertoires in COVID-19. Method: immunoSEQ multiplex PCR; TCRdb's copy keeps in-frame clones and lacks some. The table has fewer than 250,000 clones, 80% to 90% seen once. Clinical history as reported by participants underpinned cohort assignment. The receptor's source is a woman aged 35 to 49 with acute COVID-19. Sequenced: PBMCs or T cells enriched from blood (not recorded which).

CDR3 sequence reads: CASSQEDRPTDTQYF. CDR3 DNA sequence: TGTGCCAGCAGCCAAGAGGACAGGCCCACAGATACGCAGTATTTT. This sequence joins TRBV3-1 (or the pseudogene TRBV3-2) and TRBJ2-3; TRBD1 agrees at 7 bases. Trimming at V came to 0 bases and at J to 2 bases, leaving 2 bases not matched to a gene. The CDR3 extends over 15 amino acids. From germline, CDR1 is LGHDT and CDR2 YNNKEL (reference sequence).